The present T cell receptor (beta chain) was sequenced within a study of T-cell reconstitution after alpha-beta-depleted transplantation in children (dated by TCRdb to 2015 to 2016). Describing the broader study: The study quantitatively tracked T-cell immune reconstitution after TCRalphabeta/CD19-depleted allogeneic hematopoietic cell transplantation in children using TCR repertoire profiling.

The treatment or condition label for this specimen denotes: allogeneic hematopoietic cell transplantation with graft depleted of TCRalphabeta T cells and CD19 B cells. Transplant recipients were children who received TCRalphabeta/CD19-depleted allogeneic hematopoietic cell grafts. The CDR3 runs 14 residues from the cysteine to the phenylalanine. The read is trimmed to its CDR3 DNA, 42 bases read in frame from base 1. From V the trimming removes 5 bases and from J it removes 3 bases, while the gene matches leave 6 bases of the junction unaccounted for. Via the germline V gene, CDR1 is SGHTA and CDR2 FQGTGA. The study at large found these results: In some patients, the high TCRbeta diversity seen at day 60 was put down to recipient T cells and intrathymic progenitors that had survived conditioning. The frequencies of hyperexpanded clones fell over the following months, and after one year, T-cell counts and TCRbeta diversity were mostly attributed to newly produced T cells. About two months after transplant, the apparently early recovery of alphabetaT-cell counts reportedly depended on just several hundred clones that had expanded rapidly and came from non-depleted graft cells.

The receptor library was made with PCR. The sequencer listed for this sample is Illumina HiSeq 2500. TCR library preparation used molecular barcoding, with unique molecular identifiers applied to normalize quantification of the TCRbeta repertoire. TCRdb applied fastp at Q25 and MiXCR to the public reads, then kept only in-frame beta chains. Every entry covers one CDR3 protein and lists the most common genes and DNA from its rows. In this sample the table shows about 260,000 distinct CDR3 sequences, roughly 7.7% of which occur a single time. The ten biggest clones cover less than 8% of the sample. This clonotype was observed at least ten times. The antigen this receptor binds is unknown. No much larger clone is present one base from it, and per-base qualities are unavailable.

The chain was built from TRBV7-3 and TRBJ1-1; TRBD1 agrees with 7 junctional bases. Sequencing used PBMCs, mostly from graft donor cells, obtained 180 days after TCRalphabeta/CD19-depleted stem cell transplant. This sequence was found in a male patient between 10 and 17 years old who had a stem cell transplant for acute lymphoblastic leukemia, so the T cells may come from the graft donor. Here the CDR3 is given as CASSRGQIYTEAFF. The nucleotides read TGTGCCAGCAGCCGGGGACAGATATACACTGAAGCTTTCTTT.